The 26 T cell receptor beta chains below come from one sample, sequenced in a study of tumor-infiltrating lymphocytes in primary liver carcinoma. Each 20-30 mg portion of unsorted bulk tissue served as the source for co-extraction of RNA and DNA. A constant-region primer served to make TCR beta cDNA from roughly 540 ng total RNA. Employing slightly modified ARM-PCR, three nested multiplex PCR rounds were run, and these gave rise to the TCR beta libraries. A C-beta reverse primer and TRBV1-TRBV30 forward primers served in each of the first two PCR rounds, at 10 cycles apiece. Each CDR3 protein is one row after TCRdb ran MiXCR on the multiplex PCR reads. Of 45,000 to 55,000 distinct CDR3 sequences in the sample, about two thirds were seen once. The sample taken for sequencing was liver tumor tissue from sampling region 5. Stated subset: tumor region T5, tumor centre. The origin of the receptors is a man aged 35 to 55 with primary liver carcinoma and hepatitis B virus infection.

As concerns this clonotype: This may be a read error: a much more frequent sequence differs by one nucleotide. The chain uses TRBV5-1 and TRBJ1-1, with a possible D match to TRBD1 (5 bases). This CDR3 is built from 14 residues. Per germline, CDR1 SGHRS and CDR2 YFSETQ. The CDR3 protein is CASSLDPRGSEASF. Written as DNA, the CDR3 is TGCGCCAGCAGCTTGGATCCAAGGGGTAGTGAAGCTTCCTTT.

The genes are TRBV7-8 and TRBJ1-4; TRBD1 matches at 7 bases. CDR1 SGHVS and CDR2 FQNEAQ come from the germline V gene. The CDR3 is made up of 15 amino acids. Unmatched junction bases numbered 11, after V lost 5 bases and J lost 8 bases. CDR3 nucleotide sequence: TGTGCCAGCAGCCCGCAGGGGGGGCGAGGCGAAAAACTGTTTTTT. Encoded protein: CASSPQGGRGEKLFF.

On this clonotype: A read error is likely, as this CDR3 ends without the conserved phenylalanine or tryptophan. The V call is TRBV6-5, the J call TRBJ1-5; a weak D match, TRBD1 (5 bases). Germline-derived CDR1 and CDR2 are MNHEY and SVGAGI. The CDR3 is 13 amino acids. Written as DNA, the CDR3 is TGTGCAAGCGGTCGGGGGTGGGCTCAGCCCCAGCATTCT. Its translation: CASGRGWAQPQHS.

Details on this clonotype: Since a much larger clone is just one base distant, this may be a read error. The CDR3 is CASSQIELAGGPGDMQYF. In DNA, the CDR3 is TGCGCCAGCAGCCAAATCGAACTAGCGGGAGGGCCAGGAGATATGCAGTATTTT. The J gene is TRBJ2-3, the V gene TRBV4-1; 13 nucleotides match TRBD2. CDR1 and CDR2 from the germline V gene are MGHRA and YSYEKL. There are 18 residues in the CDR3.

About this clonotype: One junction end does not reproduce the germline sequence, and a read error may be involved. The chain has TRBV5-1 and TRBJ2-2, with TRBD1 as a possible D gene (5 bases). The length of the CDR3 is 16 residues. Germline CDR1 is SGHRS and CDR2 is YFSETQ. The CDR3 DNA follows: TGCGCCAGCGGCTTGGCCGGGCGAACGGACACCGCGGAGCTGTTTTTT. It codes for CASGLAGRTDTAELFF.

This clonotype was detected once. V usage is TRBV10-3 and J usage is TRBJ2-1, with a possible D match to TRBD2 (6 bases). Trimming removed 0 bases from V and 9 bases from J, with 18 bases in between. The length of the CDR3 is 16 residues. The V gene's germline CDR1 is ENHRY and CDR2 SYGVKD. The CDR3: CAISESLHGSDVEQFF. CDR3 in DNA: TGTGCCATCAGTGAGTCGCTTCACGGGAGTGATGTTGAGCAGTTCTTC.

CDR3 in DNA: TGTGCCAGAAGCGTATCGGGAACTAGCCGCGAGACCCAGTACTTC. This encodes CARSVSGTSRETQYF. This chain links TRBV12-3 or TRBV12-4 with TRBJ2-5, with D maybe TRBD2 (6 bases). V gave up 9 bases and J gave up 5 bases, with 22 bases separating them. The CDR3 has 15 residues.

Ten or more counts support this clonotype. CDR3 DNA: TGTGCCAGCAGTCCTTCCGCCGGGACAGGGGAAAATGGGGGCTACACCTTC. The encoded protein is CASSPSAGTGENGGYTF. The J gene is TRBJ1-2, the V gene TRBV28; TRBD1 matches 10 bases. Germline-derived CDR1 and CDR2 are MDHEN and SYDVKM. The CDR3 has 17 amino acids. Trimming took 5 bases from V and 8 from J; bases not matched to a gene: 17.

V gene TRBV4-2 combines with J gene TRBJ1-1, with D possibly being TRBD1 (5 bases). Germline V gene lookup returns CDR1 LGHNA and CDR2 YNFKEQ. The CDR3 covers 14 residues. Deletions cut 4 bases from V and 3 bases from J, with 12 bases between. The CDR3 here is CASSRLGEDTEAFF. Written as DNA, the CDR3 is TGTGCCAGCAGCCGACTAGGGGAGGACACTGAAGCTTTCTTT.

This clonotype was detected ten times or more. CDR3 sequence reads: CASSYRGRRIGYDTQYF. CDR3 nucleotides: TGTGCCAGCAGCTACCGAGGGCGGAGGATTGGATATGATACGCAGTATTTT. The chain couples TRBV5-8 to TRBJ2-3; TRBD2 is a possible D gene (5 bases). The CDR3 extends over 17 amino acids. Germline V gives CDR1 SGHTS, CDR2 YDEGEE. V was trimmed by 3 bases and J by 6 bases, leaving 23 bases between them.

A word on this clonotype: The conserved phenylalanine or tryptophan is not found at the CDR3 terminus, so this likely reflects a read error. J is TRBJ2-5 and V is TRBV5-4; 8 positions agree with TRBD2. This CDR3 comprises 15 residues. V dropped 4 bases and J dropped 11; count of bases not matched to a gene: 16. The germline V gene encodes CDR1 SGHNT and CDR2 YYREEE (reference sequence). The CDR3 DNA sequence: TGTGCCAGCAGCGATCGACTAGCGTGGTACAATGAGCAGTACCTC. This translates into CASSDRLAWYNEQYL.

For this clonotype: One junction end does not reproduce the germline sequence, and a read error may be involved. The CDR3 coding sequence is TGTGCCAGCAGCCAAGAAGCGGGTAACTCCTACAATGAGCACTTCTTC. Translated: CASSQEAGNSYNEHFF. This chain links TRBV4-2 with TRBJ2-1; a possible D gene is TRBD2 (6 bases). This CDR3 is 16 amino acids long. In germline, CDR1 is LGHNA, CDR2 YNFKEQ.

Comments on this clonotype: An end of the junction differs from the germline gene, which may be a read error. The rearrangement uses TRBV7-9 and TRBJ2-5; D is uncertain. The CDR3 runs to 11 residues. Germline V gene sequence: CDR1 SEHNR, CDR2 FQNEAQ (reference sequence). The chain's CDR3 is CVSSFRETQYF. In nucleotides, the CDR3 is TGTGTCAGCAGCTTCAGAGAGACCCAGTACTTC.

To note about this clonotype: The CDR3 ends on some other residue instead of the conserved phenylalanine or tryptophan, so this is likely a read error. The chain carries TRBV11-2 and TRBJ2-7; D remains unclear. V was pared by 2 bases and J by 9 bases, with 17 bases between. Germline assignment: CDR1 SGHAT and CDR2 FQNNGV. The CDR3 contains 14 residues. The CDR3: CASSLTDTAYGQYL. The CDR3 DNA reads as TGTGCCAGCAGCTTAACTGACACTGCCTATGGGCAGTACCTC.

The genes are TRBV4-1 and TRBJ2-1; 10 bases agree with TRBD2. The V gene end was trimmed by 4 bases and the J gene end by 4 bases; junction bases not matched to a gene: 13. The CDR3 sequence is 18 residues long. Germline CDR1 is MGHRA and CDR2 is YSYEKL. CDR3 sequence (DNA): TGCGCCAGCAGCCGTTATCCAACGGGACTAGCGATTTACAATGAGCAGTTCTTC. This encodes CASSRYPTGLAIYNEQFF.

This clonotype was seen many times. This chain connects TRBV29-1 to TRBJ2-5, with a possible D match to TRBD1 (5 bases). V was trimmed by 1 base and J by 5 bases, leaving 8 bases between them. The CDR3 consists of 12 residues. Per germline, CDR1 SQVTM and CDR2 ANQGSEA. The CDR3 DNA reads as TGCAGCGTTGAAGGGCAGGGTGAGACCCAGTACTTC. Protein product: CSVEGQGETQYF.

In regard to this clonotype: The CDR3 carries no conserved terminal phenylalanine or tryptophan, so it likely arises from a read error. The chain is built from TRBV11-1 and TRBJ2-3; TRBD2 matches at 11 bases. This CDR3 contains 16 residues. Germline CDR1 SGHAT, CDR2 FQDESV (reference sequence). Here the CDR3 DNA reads TGTGCCTGCAGCAAGGGACTAGCGGTTAGCACGGATACGCAGTATCTT. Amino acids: CACSKGLAVSTDTQYL.

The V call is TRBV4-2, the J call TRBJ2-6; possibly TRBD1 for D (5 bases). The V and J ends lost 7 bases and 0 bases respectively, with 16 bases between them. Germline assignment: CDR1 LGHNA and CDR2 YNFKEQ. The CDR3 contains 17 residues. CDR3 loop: CASNPKGPHSGANVLTF. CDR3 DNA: TGTGCCAGCAATCCAAAGGGGCCTCACTCTGGGGCCAACGTCCTGACTTTC.

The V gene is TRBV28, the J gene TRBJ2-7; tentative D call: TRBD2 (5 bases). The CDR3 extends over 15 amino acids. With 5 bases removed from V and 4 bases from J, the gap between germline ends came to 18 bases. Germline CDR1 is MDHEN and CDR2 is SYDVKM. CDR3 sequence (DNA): TGTGCCAGCAGTCCCGACTTTGCAAGGAGGTACGAGCAGTACTTC. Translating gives CASSPDFARRYEQYF.

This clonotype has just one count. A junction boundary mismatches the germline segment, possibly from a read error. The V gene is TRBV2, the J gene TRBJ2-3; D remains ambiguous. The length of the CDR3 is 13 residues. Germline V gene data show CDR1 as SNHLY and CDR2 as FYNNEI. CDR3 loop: CVSSAQQTDTQYF. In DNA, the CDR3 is TGTGTCAGCAGTGCCCAGCAGACAGATACGCAGTATTTT.

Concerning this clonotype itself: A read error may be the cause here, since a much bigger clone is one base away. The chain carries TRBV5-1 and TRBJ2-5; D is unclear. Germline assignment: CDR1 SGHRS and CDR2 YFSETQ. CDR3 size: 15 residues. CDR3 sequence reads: CASSLELGLQETQCF. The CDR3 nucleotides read TGCGCCAGCAGCTTGGAATTAGGTCTGCAAGAGACCCAGTGCTTC.

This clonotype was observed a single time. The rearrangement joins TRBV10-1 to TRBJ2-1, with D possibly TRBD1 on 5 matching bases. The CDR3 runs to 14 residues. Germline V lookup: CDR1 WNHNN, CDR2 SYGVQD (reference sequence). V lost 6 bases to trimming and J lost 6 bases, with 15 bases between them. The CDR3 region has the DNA TGCGCCAGCAGCGACAGAAGTTCGTGCAATGAGCAGTTCTTC. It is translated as CASSDRSSCNEQFF.

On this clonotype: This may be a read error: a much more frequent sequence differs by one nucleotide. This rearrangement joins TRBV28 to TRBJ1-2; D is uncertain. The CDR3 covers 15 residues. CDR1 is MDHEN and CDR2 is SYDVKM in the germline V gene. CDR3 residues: CTSSAINSLYYGYTF. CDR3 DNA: TGTACCAGCAGTGCCATTAACAGCCTCTACTATGGCTACACCTTC.

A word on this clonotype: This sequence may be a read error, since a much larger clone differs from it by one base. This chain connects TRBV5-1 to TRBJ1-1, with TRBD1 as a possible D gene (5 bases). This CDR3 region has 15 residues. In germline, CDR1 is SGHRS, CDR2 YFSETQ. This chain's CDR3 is CASGLGGAGETEAFF. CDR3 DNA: TGCGCCAGCGGCTTGGGAGGGGCAGGCGAGACTGAAGCTTTCTTT. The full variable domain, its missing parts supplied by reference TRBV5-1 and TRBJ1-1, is KAGVTQTPRYLIKTRGQQVTLSCSPISGHRSVSWYQQTPGQGLQFLFEYFSETQRNKGNFPGRFSGRQFSNSRSEMNVSTLELGDSALYLCASGLGGAGETEAFFGQGTRLTVV.

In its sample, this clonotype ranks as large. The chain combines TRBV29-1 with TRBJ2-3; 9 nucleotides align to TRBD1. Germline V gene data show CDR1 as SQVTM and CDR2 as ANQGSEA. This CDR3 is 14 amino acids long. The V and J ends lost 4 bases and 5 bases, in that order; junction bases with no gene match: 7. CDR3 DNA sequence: TGCAGCGTTGTGGCCGGGACAGGGCTAGATACGCAGTATTTT. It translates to CSVVAGTGLDTQYF.

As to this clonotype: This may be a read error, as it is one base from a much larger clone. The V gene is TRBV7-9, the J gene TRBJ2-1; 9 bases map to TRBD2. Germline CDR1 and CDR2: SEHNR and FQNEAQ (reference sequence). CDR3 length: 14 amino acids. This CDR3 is CPSSLAGEYNEQFF. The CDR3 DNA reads TGTCCCAGCAGCTTAGCGGGAGAATACAATGAGCAGTTCTTC.